This TCR beta chain is from a study of graft-versus-host responses after intestinal transplantation. Study summary: Induction with anti-thymocyte globulin, then tacrolimus and steroids for three to four years, was given to all recipients.

To note about this clone: Antigen unknown.

General study findings and limits: GvH clonotypes were identified within recipient marrow, with a subset emerging first in ileum or blood. Allografts of patients with graft-donor T cell macrochimerism showed high graft-versus-host to host-versus-graft clone ratios. Levels of circulating GvH clones at their peak were associated with early post-transplant HvG declines.

Germline V gene data show CDR1 as SGHVS and CDR2 as FNYEAQ. The CDR3 consists of 15 residues. V trimming: 4 bases; J trimming: 7 bases; junction bases outside the gene matches: 7. Sequencing was performed with immunoSEQ multiplex PCR; in TCRdb, only in-frame clones are kept and a portion is missing. The profile shows around 30,000 clones, 93% of them singletons. The chain combines TRBV7-6 with TRBJ2-1; 10 bases map to TRBD2. The clonotype comes from a human patient who received an intestinal transplant, so some T cells may come from the graft donor. Here the sequenced sample was PBMCs, taken around 63 days after intestinal transplant. The CDR3 sequence is CASSSLAGGRNEQFF. The CDR3 DNA reads TGTGCCAGCAGCTCTTTAGCGGGGGGACGGAATGAGCAGTTCTTC.